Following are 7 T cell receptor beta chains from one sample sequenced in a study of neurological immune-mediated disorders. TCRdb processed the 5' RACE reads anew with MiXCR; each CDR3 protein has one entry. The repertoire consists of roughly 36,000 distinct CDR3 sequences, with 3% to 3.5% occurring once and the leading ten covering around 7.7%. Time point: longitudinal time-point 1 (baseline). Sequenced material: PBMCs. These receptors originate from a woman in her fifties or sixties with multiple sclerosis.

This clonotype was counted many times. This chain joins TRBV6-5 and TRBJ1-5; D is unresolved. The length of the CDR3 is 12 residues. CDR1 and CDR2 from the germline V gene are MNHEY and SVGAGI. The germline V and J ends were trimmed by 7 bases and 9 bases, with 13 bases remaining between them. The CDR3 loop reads CASNEKLGPQHF. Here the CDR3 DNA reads TGTGCCAGCAACGAAAAACTGGGGCCCCAGCATTTT.

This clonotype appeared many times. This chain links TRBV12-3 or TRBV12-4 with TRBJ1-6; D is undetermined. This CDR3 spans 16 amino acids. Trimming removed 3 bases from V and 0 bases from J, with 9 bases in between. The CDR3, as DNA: TGTGCCAGCAGTTTTTTCCAGTTCTCCTATAATTCACCCCTCCACTTT. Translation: CASSFFQFSYNSPLHF.

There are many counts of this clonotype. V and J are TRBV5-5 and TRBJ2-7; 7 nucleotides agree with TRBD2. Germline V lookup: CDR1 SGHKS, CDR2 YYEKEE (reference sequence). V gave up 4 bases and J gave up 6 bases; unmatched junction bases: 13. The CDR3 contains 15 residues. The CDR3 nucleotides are TGTGCCAGCAGCCTGGCCCCCGGGACGGGAGGCGAGCAGTACTTC. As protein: CASSLAPGTGGEQYF.

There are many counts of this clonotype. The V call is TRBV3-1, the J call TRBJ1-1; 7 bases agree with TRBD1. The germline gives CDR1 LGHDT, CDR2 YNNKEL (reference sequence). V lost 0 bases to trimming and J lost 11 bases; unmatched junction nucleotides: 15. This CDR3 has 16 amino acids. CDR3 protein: CASSQEGAGSGGFAFF. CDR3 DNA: TGTGCCAGCAGCCAAGAAGGGGCCGGGTCAGGGGGTTTTGCTTTCTTT.

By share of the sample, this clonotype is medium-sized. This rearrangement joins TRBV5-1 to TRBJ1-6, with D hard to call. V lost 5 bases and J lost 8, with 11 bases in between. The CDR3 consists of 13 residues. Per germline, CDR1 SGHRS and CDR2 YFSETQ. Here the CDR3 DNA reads TGCGCCAGCAGGAGACCCGAGGATTCACCCCTCCACTTT. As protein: CASRRPEDSPLHF.

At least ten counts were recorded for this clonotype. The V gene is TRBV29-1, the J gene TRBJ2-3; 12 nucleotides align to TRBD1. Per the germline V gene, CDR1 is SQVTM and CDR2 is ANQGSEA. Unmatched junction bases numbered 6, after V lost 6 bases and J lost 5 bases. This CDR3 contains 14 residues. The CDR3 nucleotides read TGCAGCGTGGGACAGGGGGCCTTAGTAGATACGCAGTATTTT. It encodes CSVGQGALVDTQYF.

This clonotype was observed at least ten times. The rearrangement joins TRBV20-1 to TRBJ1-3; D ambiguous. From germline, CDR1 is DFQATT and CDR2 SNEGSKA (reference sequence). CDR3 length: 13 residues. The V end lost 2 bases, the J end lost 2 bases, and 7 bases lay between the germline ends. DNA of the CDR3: TGCAGTGCTAGACCCAGCACTGGAAACACCATATATTTT. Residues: CSARPSTGNTIYF.